This T cell receptor beta chain originates from a study of CD8 T cells in Susac syndrome. The study, taken as a whole, reports: Where Susac syndrome CD4+ T cell repertoires were concerned, no clonal expansion was evident.

Sequencing of TCR beta was undertaken in CD8+ and CD4+ T cells derived from blood. The CDR3 length is 11 residues. Concerning this clonotype: Antigen: not known.

Reverse transcription of about 0.5 to 1 ug RNA was performed with random hexamers. immunoSEQ multiplex PCR amplified TCR beta CDR3 across 54 Vbeta, 13 Jbeta. TCRdb redid the calling of the immunoSEQ multiplex PCR reads with MiXCR, one entry per CDR3 protein. The repertoire has hundreds of thousands of distinct CDR3 sequences, almost 97% of them found once; the top ten carry about 0.095%. The sequence was collected from a human donor with Susac syndrome. The V gene is TRBV21-1, the J gene TRBJ2-7. TRBV21-1 is a pseudogene locus. Material for sequencing was CD4+ T cells from PBMCs. The CDR3 DNA follows: TGTGCCAGCAGCGAACGGGACGAGCAGTACTTC. Amino acid sequence: CASSERDEQYF.